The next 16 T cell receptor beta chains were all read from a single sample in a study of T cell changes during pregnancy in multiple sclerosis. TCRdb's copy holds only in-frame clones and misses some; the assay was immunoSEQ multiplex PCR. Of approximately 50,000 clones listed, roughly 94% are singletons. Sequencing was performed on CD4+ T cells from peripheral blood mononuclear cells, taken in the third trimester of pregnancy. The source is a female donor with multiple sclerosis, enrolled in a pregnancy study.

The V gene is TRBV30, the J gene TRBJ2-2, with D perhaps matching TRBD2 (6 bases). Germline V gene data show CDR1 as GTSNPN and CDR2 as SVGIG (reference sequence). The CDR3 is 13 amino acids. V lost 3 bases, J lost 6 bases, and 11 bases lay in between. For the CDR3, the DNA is TGTGCCTGGAGATCGAGCGGGTCCGGGGAGCTGTTTTTT. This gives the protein CAWRSSGSGELFF.

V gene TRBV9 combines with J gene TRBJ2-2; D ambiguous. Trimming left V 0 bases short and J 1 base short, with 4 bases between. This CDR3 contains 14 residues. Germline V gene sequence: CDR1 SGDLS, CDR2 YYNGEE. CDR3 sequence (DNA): TGTGCCAGCAGCGTAGGACTGAACACCGGGGAGCTGTTTTTT. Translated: CASSVGLNTGELFF.

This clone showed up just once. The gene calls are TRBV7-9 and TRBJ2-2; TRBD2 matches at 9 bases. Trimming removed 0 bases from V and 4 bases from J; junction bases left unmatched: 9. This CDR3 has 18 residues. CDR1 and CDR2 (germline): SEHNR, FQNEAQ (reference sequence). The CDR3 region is CASSLAPGLAKVTGELFF. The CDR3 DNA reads TGTGCCAGCAGCTTAGCGCCTGGACTAGCGAAAGTCACCGGGGAGCTGTTTTTT.

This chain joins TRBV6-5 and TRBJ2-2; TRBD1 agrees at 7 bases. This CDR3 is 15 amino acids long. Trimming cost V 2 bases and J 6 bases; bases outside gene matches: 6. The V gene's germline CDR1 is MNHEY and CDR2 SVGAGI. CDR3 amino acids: CASSYDRVGAGELFF. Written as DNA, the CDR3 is TGTGCCAGCAGTTACGACAGGGTAGGAGCCGGGGAGCTGTTTTTT.

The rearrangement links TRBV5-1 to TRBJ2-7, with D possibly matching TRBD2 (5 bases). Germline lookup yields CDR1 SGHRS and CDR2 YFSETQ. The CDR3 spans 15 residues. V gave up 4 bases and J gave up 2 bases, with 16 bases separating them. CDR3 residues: CASSPRVSEAYEQYF. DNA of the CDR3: TGCGCCAGCAGCCCCCGGGTTAGCGAGGCCTACGAGCAGTACTTC. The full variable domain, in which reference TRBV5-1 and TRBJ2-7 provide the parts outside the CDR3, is KAGVTQTPRYLIKTRGQQVTLSCSPISGHRSVSWYQQTPGQGLQFLFEYFSETQRNKGNFPGRFSGRQFSNSRSEMNVSTLELGDSALYLCASSPRVSEAYEQYFGPGTRLTVT.

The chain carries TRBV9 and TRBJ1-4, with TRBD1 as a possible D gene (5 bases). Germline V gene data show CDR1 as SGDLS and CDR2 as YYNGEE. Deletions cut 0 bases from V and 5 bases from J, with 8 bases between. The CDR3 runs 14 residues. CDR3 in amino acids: CASSVGQRNEKLFF. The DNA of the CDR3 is TGTGCCAGCAGCGTAGGACAGAGGAATGAAAAACTGTTTTTT.

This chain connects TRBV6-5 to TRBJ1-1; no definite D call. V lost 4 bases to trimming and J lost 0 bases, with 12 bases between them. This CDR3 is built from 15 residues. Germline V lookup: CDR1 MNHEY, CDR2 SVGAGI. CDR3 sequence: CASSSYRDLNTEAFF. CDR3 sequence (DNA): TGTGCCAGCAGTTCCTACCGGGATTTGAACACTGAAGCTTTCTTT.

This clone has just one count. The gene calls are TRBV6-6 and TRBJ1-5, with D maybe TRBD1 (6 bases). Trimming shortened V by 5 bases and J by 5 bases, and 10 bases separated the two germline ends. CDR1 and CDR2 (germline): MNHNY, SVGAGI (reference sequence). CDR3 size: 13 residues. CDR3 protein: CASSPQGYQPQHF. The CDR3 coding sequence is TGTGCCAGCAGTCCCCAGGGGTATCAGCCCCAGCATTTT.

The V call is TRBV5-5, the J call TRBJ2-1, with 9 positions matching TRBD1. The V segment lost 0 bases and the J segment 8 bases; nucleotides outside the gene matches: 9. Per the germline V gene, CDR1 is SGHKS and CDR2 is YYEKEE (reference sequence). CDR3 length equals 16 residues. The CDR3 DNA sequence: TGTGCCAGCAGCTTGGCGACCGGGACAGGGATCTATGAGCAGTTCTTC. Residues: CASSLATGTGIYEQFF.

The CDR3 DNA reads TGTGCCAGCAGCCCAGGGTTCGCCTATGGCTACACCTTC. It specifies CASSPGFAYGYTF. The chain links TRBV25-1 to TRBJ1-2; D may be TRBD1 (5 bases). Germline CDR1 MGHDK, CDR2 SYGVNS. Trimming cost V 6 bases and J 4 bases, with 12 bases left between them. The length of the CDR3 is 13 residues.

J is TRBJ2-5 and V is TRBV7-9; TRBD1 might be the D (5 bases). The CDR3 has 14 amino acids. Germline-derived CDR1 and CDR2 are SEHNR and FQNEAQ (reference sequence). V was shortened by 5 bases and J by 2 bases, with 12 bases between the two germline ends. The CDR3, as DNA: TGTGCCAGCAGCCACAAGGGGTTTCAAGAGACCCAGTACTTC. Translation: CASSHKGFQETQYF.

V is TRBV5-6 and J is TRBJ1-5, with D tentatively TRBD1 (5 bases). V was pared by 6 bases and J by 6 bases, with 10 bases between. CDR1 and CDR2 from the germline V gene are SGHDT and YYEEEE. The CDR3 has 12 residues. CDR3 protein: CASNLRGQPQHF. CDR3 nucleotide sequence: TGTGCCAGCAACTTAAGGGGTCAGCCCCAGCATTTT.

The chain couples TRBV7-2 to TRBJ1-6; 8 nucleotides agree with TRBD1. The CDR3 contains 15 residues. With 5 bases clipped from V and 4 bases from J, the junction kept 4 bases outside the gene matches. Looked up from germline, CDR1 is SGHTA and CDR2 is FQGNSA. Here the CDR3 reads CASSLRTGYNSPLHF. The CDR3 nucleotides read TGTGCCAGCAGCCTCAGGACAGGGTATAATTCACCCCTCCACTTT.

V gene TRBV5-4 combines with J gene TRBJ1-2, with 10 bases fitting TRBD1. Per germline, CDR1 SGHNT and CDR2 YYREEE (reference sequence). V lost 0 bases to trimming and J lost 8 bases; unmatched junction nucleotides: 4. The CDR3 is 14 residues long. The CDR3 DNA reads TGTGCCAGCAGCTTGGGACAGGGGGCGCAGGGCTACACCTTC. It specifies CASSLGQGAQGYTF.

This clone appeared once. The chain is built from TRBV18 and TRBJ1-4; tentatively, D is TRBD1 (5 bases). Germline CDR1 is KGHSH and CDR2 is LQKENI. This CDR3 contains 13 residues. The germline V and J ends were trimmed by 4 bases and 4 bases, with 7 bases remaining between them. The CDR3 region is CASSRDSNEKLFF. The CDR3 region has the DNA TGTGCCAGCTCACGCGACAGTAATGAAAAACTGTTTTTT.

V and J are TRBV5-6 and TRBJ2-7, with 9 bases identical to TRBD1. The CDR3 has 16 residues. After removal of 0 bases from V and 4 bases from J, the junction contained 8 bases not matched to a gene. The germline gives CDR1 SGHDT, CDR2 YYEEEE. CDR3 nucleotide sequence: TGTGCCAGCAGCTTGGCCGGGACAGGGAGCCCGTACGAGCAGTACTTC. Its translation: CASSLAGTGSPYEQYF.